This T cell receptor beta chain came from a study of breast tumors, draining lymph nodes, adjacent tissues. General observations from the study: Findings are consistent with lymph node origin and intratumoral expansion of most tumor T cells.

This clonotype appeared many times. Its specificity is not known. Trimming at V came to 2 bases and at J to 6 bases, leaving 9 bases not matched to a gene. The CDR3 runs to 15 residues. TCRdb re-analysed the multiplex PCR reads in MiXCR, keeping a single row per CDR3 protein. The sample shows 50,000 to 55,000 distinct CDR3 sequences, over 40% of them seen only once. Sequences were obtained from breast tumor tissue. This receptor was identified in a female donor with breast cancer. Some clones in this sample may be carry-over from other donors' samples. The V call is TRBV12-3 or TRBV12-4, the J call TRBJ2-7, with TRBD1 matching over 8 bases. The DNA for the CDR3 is TGTGCCAGCAGTTTAAGTGGCCCAGGGGGCGTCGAGCAGTACTTC. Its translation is CASSLSGPGGVEQYF.